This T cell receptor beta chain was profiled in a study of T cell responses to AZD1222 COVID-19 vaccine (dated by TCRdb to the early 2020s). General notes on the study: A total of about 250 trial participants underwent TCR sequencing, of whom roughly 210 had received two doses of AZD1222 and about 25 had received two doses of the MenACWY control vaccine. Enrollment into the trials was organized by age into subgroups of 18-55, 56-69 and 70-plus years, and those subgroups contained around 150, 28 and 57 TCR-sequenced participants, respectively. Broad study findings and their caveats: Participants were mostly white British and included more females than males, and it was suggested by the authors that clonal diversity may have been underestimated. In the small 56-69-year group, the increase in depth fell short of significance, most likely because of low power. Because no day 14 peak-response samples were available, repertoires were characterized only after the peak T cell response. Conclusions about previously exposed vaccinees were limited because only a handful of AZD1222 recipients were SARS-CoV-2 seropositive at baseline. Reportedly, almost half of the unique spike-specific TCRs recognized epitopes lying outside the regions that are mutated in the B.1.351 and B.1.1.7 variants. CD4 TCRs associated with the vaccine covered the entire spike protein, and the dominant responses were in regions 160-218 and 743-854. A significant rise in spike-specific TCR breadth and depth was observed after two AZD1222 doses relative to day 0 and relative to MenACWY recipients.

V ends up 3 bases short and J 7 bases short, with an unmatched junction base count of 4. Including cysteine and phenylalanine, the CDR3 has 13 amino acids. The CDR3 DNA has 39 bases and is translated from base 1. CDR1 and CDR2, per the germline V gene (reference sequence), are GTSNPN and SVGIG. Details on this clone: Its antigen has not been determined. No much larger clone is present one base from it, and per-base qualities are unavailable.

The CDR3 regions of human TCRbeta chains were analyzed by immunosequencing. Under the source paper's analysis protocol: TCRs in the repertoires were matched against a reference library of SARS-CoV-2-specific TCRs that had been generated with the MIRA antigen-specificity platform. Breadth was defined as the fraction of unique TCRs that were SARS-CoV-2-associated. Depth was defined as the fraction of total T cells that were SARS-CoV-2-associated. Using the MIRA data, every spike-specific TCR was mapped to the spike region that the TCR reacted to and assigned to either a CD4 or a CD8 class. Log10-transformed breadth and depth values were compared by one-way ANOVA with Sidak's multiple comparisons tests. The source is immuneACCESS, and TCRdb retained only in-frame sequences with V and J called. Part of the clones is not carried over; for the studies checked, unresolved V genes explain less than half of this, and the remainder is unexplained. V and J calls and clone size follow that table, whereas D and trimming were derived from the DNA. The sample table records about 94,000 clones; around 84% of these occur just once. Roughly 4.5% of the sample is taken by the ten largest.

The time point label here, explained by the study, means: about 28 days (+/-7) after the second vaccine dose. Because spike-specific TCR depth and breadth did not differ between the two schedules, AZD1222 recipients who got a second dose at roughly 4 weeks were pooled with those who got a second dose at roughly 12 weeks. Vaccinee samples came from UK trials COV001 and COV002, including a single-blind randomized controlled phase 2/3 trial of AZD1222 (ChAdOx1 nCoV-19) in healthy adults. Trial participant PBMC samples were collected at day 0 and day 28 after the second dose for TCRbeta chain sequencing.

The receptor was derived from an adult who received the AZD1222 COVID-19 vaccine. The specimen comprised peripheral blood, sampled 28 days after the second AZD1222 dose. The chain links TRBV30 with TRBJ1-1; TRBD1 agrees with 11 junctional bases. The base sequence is TGTGCCTGGAGAAGGACAGGGGGCCTTGAAGCTTTCTTT. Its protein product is CAWRRTGGLEAFF.